The next 26 T cell receptor beta chains were all read from a single sample in a study of T cells in Graves' hyperthyroidism and ophthalmopathy. From RNA transcripts, TCR beta CDR3 regions were amplified. The study used the HTBI primer set for a first-round RT-PCR of the TCR CDR3. MiXCR, applied by TCRdb to the multiplex PCR reads, yields one record per CDR3 protein. Of 600,000 to 900,000 distinct CDR3 sequences listed, over 15% were seen once; the top ten hold over 7.5%. The source material was blood. The receptors here all came from a young man with Graves' hyperthyroidism.

Many counts were recorded for this clonotype. This sequence joins TRBV27 and TRBJ2-5, with 8 positions matching TRBD1. The V gene's germline CDR1 is MNHEY and CDR2 SMNVEV (reference sequence). CDR3 length: 18 amino acids. After removal of 0 bases from V and 4 bases from J, the junction contained 13 bases not matched to a gene. CDR3: CASSLSIGQGVRGETQYF. The CDR3 DNA follows: TGTGCCAGCAGTTTATCGATAGGACAGGGTGTTCGTGGAGAGACCCAGTACTTC.

The gene calls are TRBV7-2 and TRBJ2-5; D gene ambiguous. CDR1 and CDR2 (germline): SGHTA, FQGNSA. V dropped 2 bases and J dropped 2 bases, with 9 bases sitting between them. The CDR3 is 14 residues long. DNA of the CDR3: TGTGCCAGCAGCTTATGGCGTGGGCAAGAGACCCAGTACTTC. Translating gives CASSLWRGQETQYF.

In its sample, this clonotype was seen many times. V usage is TRBV2 and J usage is TRBJ1-4, with D possibly TRBD1 on 6 matching bases. V lost 10 bases and J 8 bases, leaving 11 bases between the germline ends. The germline CDR1 and CDR2 sequences are SNHLY and FYNNEI. This CDR3 contains 11 residues. Here the CDR3 DNA reads TGTGCCACCTCAGGGGTCGAAAAACTGTTTTTT. This encodes CATSGVEKLFF.

This clonotype was seen at least ten times. The J gene is TRBJ2-2, the V gene TRBV30, with no clear D. The CDR3 sequence is 13 residues long. Germline CDR1 and CDR2: GTSNPN and SVGIG (reference sequence). V gave up 3 bases and J gave up 5 bases, with 10 bases separating them. CDR3 protein: CAWSAGVTGELFF. CDR3 coding DNA: TGTGCCTGGAGCGCCGGAGTGACCGGGGAGCTGTTTTTT.

CDR3 DNA: TGTGCCAGCAGTGAATTTCAGGGGGCGCGGAACTCCTACGAGCAGTACTTC. It encodes CASSEFQGARNSYEQYF. The chain is built from TRBV25-1 and TRBJ2-7, with 8 positions matching TRBD1. The V gene's germline CDR1 is MGHDK and CDR2 SYGVNS. With V trimmed by 1 base and J by 0 bases, 8 bases remained unmatched. The length of the CDR3 is 17 residues.

The chain recombines TRBV7-9 with TRBJ2-7; 7 bases are shared with TRBD1. Germline CDR1 SEHNR, CDR2 FQNEAQ (reference sequence). The CDR3 has 15 amino acids. J lost 6 bases, V lost 1 base, and 9 bases had no gene match. The CDR3, as DNA: TGTGCCAGCAGCTTAGGAGGGGGCAGCGCGTTCGAGCAGTACTTC. Its protein is CASSLGGGSAFEQYF. The full variable domain, completed using reference TRBV7-9 and TRBJ2-7, is DTGVSQNPRHKITKRGQNVTFRCDPISEHNRLYWYRQTLGQGPEFLTYFQNEAQLEKSRLLSDRFSAERPKGSFSTLEIQRTEQGDSAMYLCASSLGGGSAFEQYFGPGTRLTVT.

As concerns this clonotype: One junction end does not reproduce the germline sequence, and a read error may be involved. The V gene is TRBV28, the J gene TRBJ2-5, with unresolved D. The CDR3 spans 12 residues. Germline lookup yields CDR1 MDHEN and CDR2 SYDVKM. This CDR3 is CASSFLLETRYF. CDR3 DNA: TGTGCCAGCAGTTTCCTATTAGAGACCCGGTACTTC.

J is TRBJ2-1 and V is TRBV5-1; 10 bases are shared with TRBD2. The CDR3 is 20 amino acids. Germline assignment: CDR1 SGHRS and CDR2 YFSETQ. The trim removed 5 bases at V and 0 bases at J, leaving 17 bases unmatched. The CDR3 loop reads CASSPIGTSAEVSSYNEQFF. The CDR3 region has the DNA TGCGCCAGCAGTCCGATCGGGACTAGCGCTGAAGTGAGCTCCTACAATGAGCAGTTCTTC.

V gene TRBV7-2 combines with J gene TRBJ2-7, with 7 nucleotides matching TRBD2. CDR3 length: 15 residues. Unmatched junction bases numbered 6, after V lost 2 bases and J lost 2 bases. Per the germline V gene, CDR1 is SGHTA and CDR2 is FQGNSA. The CDR3 region has the DNA TGTGCCAGCAGCTTAACTGGGACTACTACCTACGAGCAGTACTTC. Amino acids: CASSLTGTTTYEQYF.

The V gene is TRBV20-1, the J gene TRBJ2-7; D is uncertain. The CDR3 has 13 residues. Germline V gene lookup returns CDR1 DFQATT and CDR2 SNEGSKA (reference sequence). V lost 0 bases and J lost 0, with 6 bases in between. The CDR3 is CSARDPFSYEQYF. The CDR3 region has the DNA TGCAGTGCTAGAGATCCCTTCTCCTACGAGCAGTACTTC.

The table lists this clonotype with a few counts. The genes are TRBV9 and TRBJ2-7; D is ambiguous. The CDR3 has 13 amino acids. V lost 4 bases, J lost 6 bases, and 14 bases lay in between. CDR1 is SGDLS and CDR2 is YYNGEE in the germline V gene. The CDR3 reads CASSLGASTEQYF. The DNA of the CDR3 is TGTGCCAGCAGCCTAGGAGCAAGCACCGAGCAGTACTTC.

The chain recombines TRBV30 with TRBJ2-7, with D perhaps TRBD1 (5 bases). CDR1 is GTSNPN, CDR2 SVGIG, per germline (reference sequence). V lost 5 bases and J lost 1, with 6 bases in between. The CDR3 extends over 11 amino acids. The CDR3 protein is CAWDRSYEQYF. The CDR3 bases are TGTGCCTGGGACAGATCCTACGAGCAGTACTTC.

At least ten counts were recorded for this clonotype. The V and J genes are TRBV30 and TRBJ1-4; D is uncertain. Germline CDR1 GTSNPN, CDR2 SVGIG (reference sequence). Trimming stripped 0 bases from V and 10 bases from J, with 12 bases between. The CDR3 totals 13 residues. CDR3 sequence (DNA): TGTGCCTGGAGTGTGTCGGAGTTTGGAAAACTGTTTTTT. Amino acids: CAWSVSEFGKLFF.

In the case of this clonotype: One base away lies a much larger clone, so this may be a sequencing read error. The chain has TRBV18 and TRBJ2-2, with D uncertain. The V gene lost 4 bases and the J gene lost 7 bases, with 19 bases spanning the gap. Germline CDR1 is KGHSH and CDR2 is LQKENI. CDR3 length equals 16 residues. CDR3 sequence: CASSLPRADYGGELFF. The CDR3 nucleotides are TGTGCCAGCTCACTACCTAGAGCAGATTACGGCGGGGAGCTGTTTTTT.

This clonotype was seen at least ten times. The rearrangement uses TRBV12-3 or TRBV12-4 and TRBJ2-7; TRBD2 matches 10 bases. The length of the CDR3 is 15 residues. V lost 6 bases, J lost 0 bases, and 5 bases stayed unmatched. CDR3 coding DNA: TGTGCCAGCAGGAGTAGCGGGAGGCCCTCCTACGAGCAGTACTTC. Translation gives CASRSSGRPSYEQYF.

This clonotype occurred a few times. The chain has TRBV20-1 and TRBJ2-7; D is possibly TRBD1 (5 bases). V lost 2 bases and J lost 4, with 15 bases in between. Germline CDR1 and CDR2: DFQATT and SNEGSKA (reference sequence). CDR3 length equals 14 residues. DNA for the CDR3: TGCAGTGCTAGAACCACAGGCCTCGGGTACGAGCAGTACTTC. This sequence encodes CSARTTGLGYEQYF.

This clonotype has only a few counts. The chain carries TRBV4-2 and TRBJ2-5; D not resolved. Trimming removed 0 bases at V and 2 bases at J, with 10 bases between. The CDR3 runs to 15 residues. From germline, CDR1 is LGHNA and CDR2 YNFKEQ. This CDR3 is CASSQDLEQQETQYF. The CDR3 nucleotides are TGTGCCAGCAGCCAAGATCTGGAACAGCAAGAGACCCAGTACTTC.

The chain has TRBV25-1 and TRBJ2-5; 10 bases align to TRBD2. Trimming cost V 4 bases and J 5 bases; bases outside gene matches: 4. The CDR3 contains 14 residues. CDR1 and CDR2 (germline): MGHDK, SYGVNS. The CDR3 is CASSAGTSVETQYF. The CDR3 DNA follows: TGTGCCAGCAGTGCAGGGACTAGCGTCGAGACCCAGTACTTC.

This clonotype was seen repeatedly, ten times or more. The chain carries TRBV2 and TRBJ1-2; no definite D call. The germline gives CDR1 SNHLY, CDR2 FYNNEI. The V and J ends lost 3 bases and 4 bases respectively, with 6 bases between them. This CDR3 comprises 12 residues. The CDR3 here is CASSDGSYGYTF. The CDR3 DNA follows: TGTGCCAGCAGTGATGGTAGCTATGGCTACACCTTC. Full variable domain (outside the CDR3, taken from reference TRBV2 and TRBJ1-2): EPEVTQTPSHQVTQMGQEVILRCVPISNHLYFYWYRQILGQKVEFLVSFYNNEISEKSEIFDDQFSVERPDGSNFTLKIRSTKLEDSAMYFCASSDGSYGYTFGSGTRLTVV.

This clonotype was seen a few times. The chain has TRBV9 and TRBJ2-3, with a tentative D call TRBD2 (6 bases). V gave up 4 bases and J gave up 2 bases, with 14 bases separating them. Germline assignment: CDR1 SGDLS and CDR2 YYNGEE. This CDR3 has 15 amino acids. This chain's CDR3 is CASSPSGLTTDTQYF. The CDR3 nucleotides are TGTGCCAGCAGCCCATCGGGACTTACCACAGATACGCAGTATTTT.

This clonotype showed up just a few times. V is TRBV11-2 and J is TRBJ1-4, with TRBD1 as a possible D gene (5 bases). Trimming shortened V by 5 bases and J by 6 bases, and 22 bases separated the two germline ends. From germline, CDR1 is SGHAT and CDR2 FQNNGV. The CDR3 extends over 17 amino acids. CDR3 bases: TGTGCCAGCAGCCGTGGGACTTCCGTCCAACCCTATGAAAAACTGTTTTTT. Its protein product is CASSRGTSVQPYEKLFF.

This clonotype was found a few times. This sequence joins TRBV9 and TRBJ2-7, with TRBD2 matching 9 bases. V gave up 3 bases and J gave up 4 bases; unmatched junction bases: 11. Germline CDR1 reads SGDLS; CDR2 reads YYNGEE. This CDR3 is 16 amino acids long. The CDR3 spells CASSDPMGREGYEQYF. The CDR3, as DNA: TGTGCCAGCAGCGACCCTATGGGGCGGGAGGGGTACGAGCAGTACTTC. The whole variable domain, remainder taken from reference TRBV9 and TRBJ2-7, is DSGVTQTPKHLITATGQRVTLRCSPRSGDLSVYWYQQSLDQGLQFLIQYYNGEERAKGNILERFSAQQFPDLHSELNLSSLELGDSALYFCASSDPMGREGYEQYFGPGTRLTVT.

The J gene is TRBJ2-2, the V gene TRBV6-2 or TRBV6-3; no firm D call. V dropped 3 bases and J dropped 1 base, with 15 bases sitting between them. CDR3 length: 17 amino acids. Per the germline V gene, CDR1 is MNHEY and CDR2 is SVGEGT. The CDR3: CASSYDWQHRNTGELFF. The CDR3 nucleotides read TGTGCCAGCAGTTATGACTGGCAGCATCGGAACACCGGGGAGCTGTTTTTT.

This clonotype has just a few counts. The J gene is TRBJ2-5, the V gene TRBV6-1; the D call may be TRBD1 or TRBD2 (5 bases each). Trimming removed 4 bases at V and 13 bases at J, with 13 bases between. Germline CDR1 reads MNHNS; CDR2 reads SASEGT. The CDR3 runs to 11 residues. CDR3 bases: TGTGCCAGCAGTGCGGGGCCGTCGACGTACTTC. Translating it yields CASSAGPSTYF.

This clonotype was recorded at least ten times. The gene calls are TRBV6-4 and TRBJ2-2, with D tentatively TRBD1 (6 bases). Trimming cost V 3 bases and J 3 bases, with 8 bases left between them. The CDR3 is 14 residues long. CDR1 and CDR2 from the germline V gene are MRHNA and SNTAGT. The CDR3 here is CASSDKGDTGELFF. CDR3 sequence (DNA): TGTGCCAGCAGTGATAAGGGGGACACCGGGGAGCTGTTTTTT.

In its sample, this clonotype was seen a few times. The chain couples TRBV7-9 to TRBJ2-3; D is tentatively TRBD1 or TRBD2 (5 bases each). There are 16 residues in the CDR3. Germline V gives CDR1 SEHNR, CDR2 FQNEAQ (reference sequence). Trimming removed 4 bases at V and 5 bases at J, with 19 bases between. The CDR3 nucleotides read TGTGCCAGCAGCTCCCTGATATGGGGGACGGAAGATACGCAGTATTTT. Translation gives CASSSLIWGTEDTQYF.